Listed below are T cell receptor beta chains from one sample, sequenced in a study of T cell responses to AZD1222 COVID-19 vaccine. Sequencing was performed with immunoSEQ multiplex PCR; in TCRdb, only in-frame clones are kept and a portion is missing. The table records 70,000 or so clones, less than 90% of them present only once. The specimen comprised peripheral blood, sampled 28 days after the second AZD1222 dose. The receptor set was obtained from an adult who received the AZD1222 COVID-19 vaccine. CDR3s include the opening cysteine and the closing phenylalanine or tryptophan. Fields, in order: V gene, clone size, D gene, CDR3 protein. D genes are given only for firm matches. Only part of the rows carry a size: once, few, many, or a class if the clone is expanded.

>TRBV7-8|.|.
CASSRTSGRGEETQYF
>TRBV29-1|.|.
CSVVSTKESNYGYTF
>TRBV3-1/TRBV3-2|.|TRBD2
CASSQVSGGTGELFF
>TRBV5-1|.|TRBD2
CASSPGLAGGLDNEQFF
>TRBV11-2|.|.
CASSLTPRSDTQYF
>TRBV2|once|.
CASRDKTGQIRHYEQYF
>TRBV12-5|.|.
CASGFVAGGQETQYF
>TRBV3-1/TRBV3-2|.|TRBD2
CASSQVAGGGKETQYF
>TRBV5-6|.|.
CASSLRQMTDTQYF
>TRBV5-1|.|.
CASMTGSYNEQFF
>TRBV6-4|.|TRBD2
CASSALAGGEDTQYF
>TRBV21-1|few|.
CASSSRDRVRPPIQDLHF
>TRBV12-2|.|.
CASLGLDRGRETQYF
>TRBV7-8|.|.
CASSFSAGELFF
>TRBV21-1|.|.
CARCPSYPLINYGYTF
>TRBV5-4|.|TRBD1
CASSFYGQGYEQYF
>TRBV6-6|few|.
CASSYLREGSNEKLFF
>TRBV5-4|few|TRBD1
CASSGQGATNSPLHF
>TRBV27|once|.
CASSSWEGNQPQHF
>TRBV6-2/TRBV6-3|once|.
CASRPRGGESQPQHF
>TRBV18|.|TRBD2
CASSSTRTSGSLNEQFF
>TRBV11-2|.|TRBD2
CASSFTGRIEQFF
>TRBV5-1|once|.
CASSWGASGLSKSYEQYF
>TRBV5-1|.|.
CASSLGTVETQYF